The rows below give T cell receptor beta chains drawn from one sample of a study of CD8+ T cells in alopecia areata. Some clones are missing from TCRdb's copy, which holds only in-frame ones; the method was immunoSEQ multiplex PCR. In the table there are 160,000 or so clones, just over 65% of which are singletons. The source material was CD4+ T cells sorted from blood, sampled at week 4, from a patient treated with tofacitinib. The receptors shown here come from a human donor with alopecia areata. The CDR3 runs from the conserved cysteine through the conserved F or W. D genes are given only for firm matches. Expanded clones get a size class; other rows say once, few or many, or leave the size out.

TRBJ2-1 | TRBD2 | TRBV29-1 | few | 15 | CSVEEVAGVYNEQFF | TGCAGCGTTGAAGAGGTAGCGGGGGTTTACAATGAGCAGTTCTTC
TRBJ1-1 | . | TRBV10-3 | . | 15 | CAITPNPEANTEAFF | TGTGCCATCACCCCCAACCCGGAGGCGAACACTGAAGCTTTCTTT
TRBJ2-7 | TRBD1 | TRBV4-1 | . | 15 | CASSPRDRGINEQYF | TGCGCCAGCAGTCCCCGGGACAGGGGAATCAACGAGCAGTACTTC
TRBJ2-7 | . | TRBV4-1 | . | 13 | CASSPRSSYEQYF | TGCGCCAGCAGCCCTAGGAGCTCCTACGAGCAGTACTTC
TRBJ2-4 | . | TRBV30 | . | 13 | CAWSEVAKNIQYF | TGTGCCTGGAGTGAGGTAGCCAAAAACATTCAGTACTTC
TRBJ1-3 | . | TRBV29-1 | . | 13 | CSVGGITGNTIYF | TGCAGCGTTGGGGGGATCACTGGAAACACCATATATTTT
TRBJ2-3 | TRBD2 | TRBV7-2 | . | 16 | CASSGLAGFRTDTQYF | TGTGCCAGCAGCGGATTAGCGGGGTTCCGCACAGATACGCAGTATTTT
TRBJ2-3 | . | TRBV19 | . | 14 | CASRKGRGPDTQYF | TGTGCCAGTAGGAAGGGGCGGGGCCCAGATACGCAGTATTTT
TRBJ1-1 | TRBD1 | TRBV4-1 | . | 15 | CASSQDQQGGTEAFF | TGCGCCAGCAGCCAAGATCAACAGGGGGGCACTGAAGCTTTCTTT
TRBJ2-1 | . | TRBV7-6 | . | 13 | CASSSKGGVEQFF | TGTGCCAGCAGTTCTAAGGGGGGAGTTGAGCAGTTCTTC
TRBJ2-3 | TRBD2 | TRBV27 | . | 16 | CASSSPSRGAGDTQYF | TGTGCCAGCAGTTCGCCCTCGCGGGGGGCTGGGGATACGCAGTATTTT
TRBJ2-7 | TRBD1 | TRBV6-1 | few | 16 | CASSERGQLSSYEQYF | TGTGCCAGCAGTGAACGGGGACAGCTAAGCTCCTACGAGCAGTACTTC
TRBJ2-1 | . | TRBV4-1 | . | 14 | CASSQVGVDDEQFF | TGCGCCAGCAGCCAAGTGGGGGTTGACGATGAGCAGTTCTTC
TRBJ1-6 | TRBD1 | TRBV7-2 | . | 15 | CASSSPTGSNSPLHF | TGTGCCAGCAGCTCTCCGACAGGGAGTAATTCACCCCTCCACTTT
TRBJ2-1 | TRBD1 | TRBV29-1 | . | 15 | CSVEDIGQGKNEQFF | TGCAGCGTTGAAGATATAGGACAGGGGAAAAATGAGCAGTTCTTC
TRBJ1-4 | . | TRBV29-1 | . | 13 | CSVTGNIGEKLFF | TGCAGCGTTACAGGGAACATCGGTGAAAAACTGTTTTTT
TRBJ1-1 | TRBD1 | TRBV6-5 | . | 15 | CASSSEGAVNTEAFF | TGTGCCAGCAGCTCCGAGGGGGCTGTGAACACTGAAGCTTTCTTT
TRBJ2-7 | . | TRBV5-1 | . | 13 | CASSSGNGYEQYF | TGCGCCAGCAGCTCAGGGAATGGGTACGAGCAGTACTTC
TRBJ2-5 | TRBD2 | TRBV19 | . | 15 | CASSTGLAGEETQYF | TGTGCCAGTAGTACAGGACTAGCGGGGGAGGAGACCCAGTACTTC
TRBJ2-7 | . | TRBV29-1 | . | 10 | CSVGTNEQYF | TGCAGCGTCGGGACAAACGAGCAGTACTTC
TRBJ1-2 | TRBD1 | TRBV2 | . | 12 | CASRRGLFGYTF | TGTGCCAGCAGGAGGGGGCTTTTTGGCTACACCTTC
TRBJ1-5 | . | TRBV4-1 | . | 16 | CASSQAGTATYQPQHF | TGCGCCAGCAGCCAAGCGGGCACAGCAACTTATCAGCCCCAGCATTTT
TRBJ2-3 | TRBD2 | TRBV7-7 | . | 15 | CASSLRLAGADTQYF | TGTGCTAGCAGCCTACGTCTAGCGGGGGCAGATACGCAGTATTTT
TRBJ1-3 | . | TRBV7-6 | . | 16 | CASSLPGPTSGNTIYF | TGTGCCAGCAGCTTACCCGGACCCACCTCTGGAAACACCATATATTTT
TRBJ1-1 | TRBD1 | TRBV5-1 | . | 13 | CASSHGQGTEAFF | TGCGCCAGCAGCCATGGACAGGGGACTGAAGCTTTCTTT
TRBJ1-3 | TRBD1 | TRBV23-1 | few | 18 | CASSPSMGQGNSGNTIYF | TGCGCCAGCAGTCCCTCCATGGGACAGGGTAACTCTGGAAACACCATATATTTT
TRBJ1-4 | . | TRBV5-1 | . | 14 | CASSLGGGNEKLFF | TGCGCCAGCAGTCTGGGAGGAGGTAATGAAAAACTGTTTTTT
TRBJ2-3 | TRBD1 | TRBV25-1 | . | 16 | CASQSDRGDMADTQYF | TGTGCCAGCCAAAGCGACAGGGGGGATATGGCAGATACGCAGTATTTT
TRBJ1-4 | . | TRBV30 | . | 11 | CAWMVREKLFF | TGTGCCTGGATGGTACGGGAAAAACTGTTTTTT
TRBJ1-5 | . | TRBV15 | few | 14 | CATSRERGNQPQHF | TGTGCCACCAGCAGAGAAAGAGGCAATCAGCCCCAGCATTTT
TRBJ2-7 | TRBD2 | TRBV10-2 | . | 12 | CATMAGAYEQYF | TGCGCCACCATGGCGGGGGCCTACGAGCAGTACTTC
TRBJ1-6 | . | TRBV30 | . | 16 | CAWSGGGAPDSSPLHF | TGTGCCTGGAGTGGAGGAGGGGCCCCGGATAGTTCGCCCCTCCACTTT
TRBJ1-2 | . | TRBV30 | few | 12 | CATERGGYGYTF | TGTGCTACTGAGCGGGGAGGCTATGGCTACACCTTC
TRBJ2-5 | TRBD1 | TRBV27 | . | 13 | CASRRQGEETQYF | TGTGCCAGCAGGCGACAGGGGGAAGAGACCCAGTACTTC
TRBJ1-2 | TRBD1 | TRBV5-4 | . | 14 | CASSRQTGDYGYTF | TGTGCCAGCAGCAGGCAGACAGGGGACTATGGCTACACCTTC
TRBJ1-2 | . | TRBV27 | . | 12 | CASGGTPYGYTF | TGTGCCAGCGGGGGTACCCCCTATGGCTACACCTTC
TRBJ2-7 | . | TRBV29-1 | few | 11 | CSVLKRDEQYF | TGCAGCGTCTTGAAAAGGGACGAGCAGTACTTC
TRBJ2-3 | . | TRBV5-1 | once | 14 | CASSAGGSTDTQYF | TGCGCCAGCAGCGCCGGGGGTAGCACAGATACGCAGTATTTT
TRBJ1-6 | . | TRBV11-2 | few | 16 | CASSSVSSSYNSPLHF | TGTGCCAGCAGCTCAGTATCGAGCTCCTATAATTCACCCCTCCACTTT
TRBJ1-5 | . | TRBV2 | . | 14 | CASSMAGSNQPQHF | TGTGCCAGCAGCATGGCAGGCTCGAATCAGCCCCAGCATTTT
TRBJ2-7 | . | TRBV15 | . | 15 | CATSRDQQTGYEQYF | TGTGCCACCAGCAGAGATCAGCAGACGGGATACGAGCAGTACTTC
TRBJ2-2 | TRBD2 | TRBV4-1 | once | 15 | CASSPWTSGHRELFF | TGCGCCAGCAGCCCTTGGACTAGCGGACATCGGGAGCTGTTTTTT
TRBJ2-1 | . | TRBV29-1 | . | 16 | CSLVRRGRFSYNEQFF | TGCAGCTTGGTTCGTAGGGGGAGGTTCTCCTACAATGAGCAGTTCTTC
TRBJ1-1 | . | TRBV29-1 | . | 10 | CSTGGTEAFF | TGCAGTACTGGGGGCACTGAAGCTTTCTTT